The next 24 T cell receptor beta chains were all read from a single sample in a study of blood T cell repertoires in COVID-19. The repertoire was sequenced with immunoSEQ multiplex PCR; TCRdb's copy has only in-frame clones and lacks some. This sample has some 270,000 clones, with around nine tenths found just once. The material sequenced was peripheral blood. These TCRs come from a woman aged 55-70 years who had recovered from COVID-19.

This chain uses TRBV28 with TRBJ1-5; D is possibly TRBD1 (6 bases). The V gene lost 2 bases and the J gene lost 2 bases, with 13 bases spanning the gap. This CDR3 is 16 amino acids long. Germline CDR1 and CDR2: MDHEN and SYDVKM. CDR3 region: CASSLKRGFGNQPQHF. The CDR3 DNA sequence: TGTGCCAGCAGTTTAAAAAGGGGGTTCGGCAATCAGCCCCAGCATTTT.

The J gene is TRBJ2-7, the V gene TRBV7-8; a possible D gene is TRBD2 (6 bases). The CDR3 has 12 amino acids. Germline CDR1 and CDR2: SGHVS and FQNEAQ. Trimming removed 11 bases at V and 3 bases at J, with 14 bases between. As DNA, the CDR3 is TGTGCCTCCCGGGGGATATTCTACGAGCAGTACTTC. This encodes CASRGIFYEQYF.

V is TRBV5-6 and J is TRBJ2-7, with 7 bases matching TRBD1. The CDR3 length is 15 residues. V lost 0 bases and J lost 4; bases outside the gene matches: 7. Germline CDR1 SGHDT, CDR2 YYEEEE. In DNA form, the CDR3 reads TGTGCCAGCAGCTTGGAGGGACAGCCTCTTTACGAGCAGTACTTC. The encoded protein is CASSLEGQPLYEQYF.

This chain connects TRBV18 to TRBJ1-4; 8 bases are shared with TRBD1. J was trimmed by 0 bases and V by 3 bases; bases with no gene match: 3. CDR1 and CDR2 (germline): KGHSH, LQKENI. The length of the CDR3 is 16 residues. The CDR3 nucleotides are TGTGCCAGCTCACCCCGACAGGGGTCAACTAATGAAAAACTGTTTTTT. It translates to CASSPRQGSTNEKLFF.

This chain connects TRBV24-1 to TRBJ2-1, with D perhaps matching TRBD2 (5 bases). The CDR3 has 14 amino acids. V was shortened by 4 bases and J by 7 bases, with 13 bases between the two germline ends. CDR1 and CDR2 (germline): KGHDR, SFDVKD. CDR3 residues: CATSDPGRGNEQFF. CDR3 DNA: TGTGCCACCAGTGACCCCGGACGGGGAAATGAGCAGTTCTTC.

The gene calls are TRBV28 and TRBJ1-1; 7 nucleotides agree with TRBD1. Per the germline V gene, CDR1 is MDHEN and CDR2 is SYDVKM. J was trimmed by 9 bases and V by 5 bases; bases with no gene match: 6. This CDR3 is built from 12 residues. The CDR3 protein is CASSPDRVQAFF. CDR3 bases: TGTGCCAGCAGTCCCGACAGGGTGCAAGCTTTCTTT.

The genes are TRBV28 and TRBJ1-2; 7 bases align to TRBD1. The germline CDR1 and CDR2 sequences are MDHEN and SYDVKM. The trim removed 4 bases at V and 8 bases at J, leaving 7 bases unmatched. There are 13 residues in the CDR3. DNA of the CDR3: TGTGCCAGCAGTTACGACAGGGCTTTGGGCTACACCTTC. Its translation: CASSYDRALGYTF.

The chain carries TRBV11-2 and TRBJ2-5; perhaps TRBD2 as D (6 bases). Deletions cut 1 base from V and 4 bases from J, with 10 bases between. This CDR3 is built from 14 residues. CDR1 SGHAT and CDR2 FQNNGV come from the germline V gene. The CDR3 region has the DNA TGTGCCAGCAGCTTAGGGAGGGCGGCAGAGACCCAGTACTTC. Residues: CASSLGRAAETQYF.

A few counts support this clone. This chain uses TRBV19 with TRBJ1-1; the D gene is possibly TRBD1 (6 bases). Between the trimmed V and J ends, which lost 5 bases and 4 bases, there was a span of 11 bases. Looked up from germline, CDR1 is LNHDA and CDR2 is SQIVND (reference sequence). The CDR3 is 13 amino acids. CDR3 nucleotides: TGTGCCAGTAGTCGCAGGGGCATCACTGAAGCTTTCTTT. It yields the protein CASSRRGITEAFF.

The chain couples TRBV7-2 to TRBJ1-3; 7 bases fit TRBD1. Germline V lookup: CDR1 SGHTA, CDR2 FQGNSA. The CDR3 consists of 14 residues. The trim removed 1 base at V and 4 bases at J, leaving 1 base unmatched. The CDR3 DNA reads as TGTGCCAGCAGCTTAGACAGGGGCGGAAACACCATATATTTT. Amino acid sequence: CASSLDRGGNTIYF.

The V gene is TRBV5-4, the J gene TRBJ1-4; D perhaps matches TRBD1 (5 bases). There are 14 residues in the CDR3. In germline, CDR1 is SGHNT, CDR2 YYREEE (reference sequence). Trimming cost V 3 bases and J 4 bases, with 10 bases left between them. Here the CDR3 reads CASSWQGGNEKLFF. As DNA, the CDR3 is TGTGCCAGCAGCTGGCAGGGTGGTAATGAAAAACTGTTTTTT. The full variable domain, completed using reference TRBV5-4 and TRBJ1-4, is ETGVTQSPTHLIKTRGQQVTLRCSSQSGHNTVSWYQQALGQGPQFIFQYYREEENGRGNFPPRFSGLQFPNYSSELNVNALELDDSALYLCASSWQGGNEKLFFGSGTQLSVL.

The CDR3 region is CASRPPGYEQYF. The CDR3 nucleotides read TGTGCCAGCAGGCCCCCCGGCTACGAGCAGTACTTC. The V gene is TRBV28, the J gene TRBJ2-7; D is unresolved. Germline values: CDR1 MDHEN, CDR2 SYDVKM. Trimming shortened V by 6 bases and J by 3 bases, and 9 bases separated the two germline ends. The CDR3 contains 12 residues.

The gene calls are TRBV28 and TRBJ2-1; possibly TRBD1 for D (5 bases). Trimming pared 3 bases from V and 2 bases from J, leaving 14 bases between. Germline V lookup: CDR1 MDHEN, CDR2 SYDVKM. The CDR3 extends over 16 amino acids. Here the CDR3 reads CASSFIGASAYNEQFF. The CDR3 DNA is TGTGCCAGCAGTTTTATAGGGGCGTCAGCCTACAATGAGCAGTTCTTC.

The rearrangement joins TRBV2 to TRBJ2-3; no firm D call. The V end lost 3 bases, the J end lost 0 bases, and 10 bases lay between the germline ends. Germline V CDR1 and CDR2: SNHLY, FYNNEI. The CDR3 is 15 residues long. This CDR3 reads CASSERLRSTDTQYF. CDR3 in DNA: TGTGCCAGCAGTGAGCGATTACGGAGCACAGATACGCAGTATTTT.

This rearrangement joins TRBV7-2 to TRBJ1-6; TRBD1 aligns across 9 bases. Germline values: CDR1 SGHTA, CDR2 FQGNSA. The CDR3 contains 16 residues. V lost 5 bases, J lost 8 bases, and 10 bases stayed unmatched. This chain's CDR3 is CASSLTGGFSDSPLHF. The CDR3 DNA reads as TGTGCCAGCAGCCTGACAGGGGGTTTTTCAGATTCACCCCTCCACTTT.

This clone was seen once. V usage is TRBV9 and J usage is TRBJ1-2; D unresolved. The CDR3 extends over 15 amino acids. CDR1 is SGDLS and CDR2 is YYNGEE in the germline V gene. V gave up 8 bases and J gave up 0 bases, with 17 bases separating them. This CDR3 is CAREVLTEANYGYTF. As DNA, the CDR3 is TGTGCCAGGGAGGTTTTAACCGAGGCTAACTATGGCTACACCTTC.

Points on this clone: A junction boundary mismatches the germline segment, possibly from a read error. The chain links TRBV6-5 to TRBJ1-2, with no clear D. The CDR3 spans 11 residues. Germline values: CDR1 MNHEY, CDR2 SVGAGI. The CDR3 DNA follows: TGTGCCAGCAGTTCAGGAGGATTCACCAGCTTC. It encodes CASSSGGFTSF.

The chain combines TRBV21-1 with TRBJ2-6; the DNA was not compared with TRBD2, the D call given in the table. TRBV21-1 is labeled a pseudogene. The CDR3 has 16 residues. For the CDR3, the DNA is TGTGCCAGCACCCTCGCGGGGTGGTCTGGGGCCAACGTCCTGACTTTC. This codes for CASTLAGWSGANVLTF.

The CDR3 DNA is TGTGCCAGCAGCTTCGACGACAGGTTTGATTCACCCCTCCACTTT. Translated, it gives CASSFDDRFDSPLHF. This chain joins TRBV5-5 and TRBJ1-6; the D gene is possibly TRBD1 (6 bases). V was cut by 2 bases and J by 8 bases, with 14 bases left in between. The V gene's germline CDR1 is SGHKS and CDR2 YYEKEE (reference sequence). The CDR3 covers 15 residues.

CDR3 in DNA: TGCGCCAGCAGCCATTGGGGACAGGGGGCAAGGTCCTACGAGCAGTACTTC. Protein sequence: CASSHWGQGARSYEQYF. The V call is TRBV4-1, the J call TRBJ2-7; 12 positions agree with TRBD1. The CDR3 loop spans 17 amino acids. V was clipped by 3 bases and J by 1 base; unmatched bases: 7. Germline lookup yields CDR1 MGHRA and CDR2 YSYEKL.

The J gene is TRBJ2-7, the V gene TRBV3-1 (or the pseudogene TRBV3-2), with D uncertain. V was pared by 1 base and J by 6 bases, with 13 bases between. The germline gives CDR1 LGHDT, CDR2 YNNKEL (reference sequence). The CDR3 spans 14 residues. As DNA, the CDR3 is TGTGCCAGCAGCCAAGGATCTAGTACACTCGAGCAGTACTTC. Encoded protein: CASSQGSSTLEQYF.

The sample holds one count of this clone. This rearrangement joins TRBV30 to TRBJ2-7; 7 bases match TRBD2. V shed 3 bases, J shed 4 bases, and the junction held 9 bases outside the gene matches. Germline V gene lookup returns CDR1 GTSNPN and CDR2 SVGIG (reference sequence). The CDR3 has 14 amino acids. The CDR3 nucleotides are TGTGCCTGGAGGCCCAGGGTCGGGAGGTACGAGCAGTACTTC. Translating it yields CAWRPRVGRYEQYF.

In its sample, this clone was seen once. The chain combines TRBV5-5 with TRBJ1-5; possibly TRBD1 for D (5 bases). The V and J ends lost 0 bases and 7 bases respectively, with 14 bases between them. The CDR3 runs to 15 residues. CDR1 is SGHKS and CDR2 is YYEKEE in the germline V gene (reference sequence). Here the CDR3 reads CASSLVGATVQPQHF. The CDR3 region has the DNA TGTGCCAGCAGCTTGGTAGGGGCGACAGTCCAGCCCCAGCATTTT.

This clone was recorded only once. The J gene is TRBJ2-1, the V gene TRBV7-3; 13 bases line up with TRBD2. The CDR3 extends over 15 amino acids. Unmatched junction bases numbered 7, after V lost 5 bases and J lost 9 bases. Germline CDR1 SGHTA, CDR2 FQGTGA. In nucleotides, the CDR3 is TGTGCCAGCAGCCCTCAAGGGACTAGCGGGGTTGAGCAGTTCTTC. Amino acids: CASSPQGTSGVEQFF. Full variable domain (remainder filled in from reference TRBV7-3 and TRBJ2-1): GAGVSQTPSNKVTEKGKYVELRCDPISGHTALYWYRQSLGQGPEFLIYFQGTGAADDSGLPNDRFFAVRPEGSVSTLKIQRTERGDSAVYLCASSPQGTSGVEQFFGPGTRLTVL.